This T cell receptor beta chain comes out of a study of CD8 T cells in ankylosing spondylitis. General study findings and limits: In ankylosing spondylitis blood, a motif of seven or eight highly homologous TCR beta variants appeared characteristic. Earlier studies detected some motif variants in reactive arthritis synovial fluid and blood. Researchers report that disease-linked clones proved CD8+ and relatively rare in peripheral blood. Within matched ankylosing spondylitis synovial fluid, disease-linked clones were reportedly significantly enriched.

This clonotype was seen more than once but under ten times. Its target is unknown. Generation of TCR beta libraries employed quantitative 5'-RACE incorporating molecular barcodes. TCRdb called the 5' RACE reads again in MiXCR, with one record for every CDR3 protein. Of 450,000 to 550,000 distinct CDR3 sequences in the sample, less than 6% were seen once. The CDR3 sequence is 15 residues long. In germline, CDR1 is SGHAT, CDR2 FQNNGV. V was cut by 7 bases and J by 0 bases, with 14 bases left in between. The rearrangement uses TRBV11-2 and TRBJ2-3, with TRBD1 as a possible D gene (6 bases). The sequence came from a male donor with ankylosing spondylitis. Material: blood, either unsorted or a sorted T cell fraction (not recorded which). CDR3 protein: CASNSGTSSTDTQYF. CDR3 coding DNA: TGTGCCAGCAATTCCGGGACATCTAGCACAGATACGCAGTATTTT.